A selection of T cell receptor beta chains follows, all from one sample in a study of blood T cell repertoires in COVID-19. Data came from immunoSEQ multiplex PCR; TCRdb stores just in-frame clones and leaves some out. Among 250,000 to 400,000 clones listed, roughly 85% were seen once. The sequenced material came from PBMCs or T cells enriched from blood (not recorded which). Receptors were obtained from a woman aged 25-40 years who had been exposed to COVID-19. Each CDR3 is given with its conserved first and last residue. D genes are given only for firm matches. Size tells how often a clone was seen (once, few, many) or the class of an expanded clone, and some rows leave it out.

>-|TRBD2|TRBV7-3|TRBJ2-5
CASSTRTSGGPRQETQYF
TGTGCCAGCAGCACAAGGACTAGCGGGGGGCCCAGACAAGAGACCCAGTACTTC
>many|TRBD1|TRBV7-9|TRBJ1-4
CASSLGDRGPNEKLFF
TGTGCCAGCAGCTTAGGGGACAGGGGTCCTAATGAAAAACTGTTTTTT
>-|-|TRBV9|TRBJ2-1
CASSVAALPIPDNEQFF
TGTGCCAGCAGCGTAGCCGCCCTTCCGATCCCGGACAATGAGCAGTTCTTC
>-|TRBD1|TRBV7-3|TRBJ2-3
CASSLTGQRNTDTQYF
TGTGCCAGCAGCTTAACGGGACAGCGAAACACAGATACGCAGTATTTT
>-|TRBD1|TRBV3-1/TRBV3-2|TRBJ2-1
CATGRGRFYDQFF
TGTGCCACTGGTAGGGGGCGTTTCTATGACCAGTTCTTC
>-|TRBD2|TRBV7-3|TRBJ2-7
CASSHSGLAGDEQYF
TGTGCCAGCAGCCACTCCGGACTAGCGGGAGACGAGCAGTACTTC
>many|-|TRBV15|TRBJ1-5
CATSRDRTANQPQHF
TGTGCCACCAGCAGAGACAGGACTGCAAATCAGCCCCAGCATTTT
>-|-|TRBV10-3|TRBJ1-2
CAISESDPRGSGYTF
TGTGCCATCAGTGAGTCGGATCCCAGGGGATCTGGCTACACCTTC
>-|-|TRBV6-9|TRBJ1-3
CASSSAGRPSGNTIYF
TGTGCCAGCAGTTCGGCGGGCAGGCCCTCTGGAAACACCATATATTTT
>-|TRBD1|TRBV5-1|TRBJ1-5
CASRLTGGSNQPQHF
TGCGCCAGCAGGTTGACAGGGGGCAGCAATCAGCCCCAGCATTTT
>-|-|TRBV4-1|TRBJ1-2
CASSQDPIPQSVYGYTF
TGCGCCAGCAGCCAAGACCCGATCCCCCAGAGCGTCTATGGCTACACCTTC
>once|TRBD1|TRBV28|TRBJ1-1
CASRGGEDTEAFF
TGTGCCAGCAGAGGGGGCGAAGACACTGAAGCTTTCTTT
>-|TRBD2|TRBV28|TRBJ2-3
CASSLAGLGRVGDTQYF
TGTGCCAGCAGTTTAGCCGGACTCGGGAGGGTGGGAGATACGCAGTATTTT
>-|-|TRBV25-1|TRBJ1-1
CASSEAGQGTEAFF
TGTGCCAGCAGTGAGGCAGGGCAAGGCACTGAAGCTTTCTTT
>-|TRBD1|TRBV5-1|TRBJ1-2
CASSRGQGVLGGYTF
TGCGCCAGCAGCCGGGGACAGGGTGTCCTCGGTGGCTACACCTTC
>-|-|TRBV14|TRBJ1-6
CASSRLSDSPLHF
TGTGCCAGCAGCCGACTAAGTGACTCACCCCTCCACTTT
>-|TRBD2|TRBV7-2|TRBJ2-2
CASRTSGGENTGELFF
TGTGCCAGCAGGACTAGCGGGGGGGAGAACACCGGGGAGCTGTTTTTT
>-|-|TRBV5-4|TRBJ2-7
CASSLGQSYEQYF
TGTGCCAGCAGCTTGGGACAGTCCTACGAGCAGTACTTC
>-|TRBD2|TRBV5-8|TRBJ2-7
CASSLVAGASYEQYF
TGTGCCAGCAGCTTGGTAGCGGGGGCCTCCTACGAGCAGTACTTC
>once|TRBD1|TRBV27|TRBJ2-7
CASSLKTGWTYEQYF
TGTGCCAGCAGTTTGAAGACAGGGTGGACCTACGAGCAGTACTTC
>-|-|TRBV4-2|TRBJ1-5
CASSQTSTGRNQPQHF
TGTGCCAGCAGCCAGACCTCGACAGGACGCAATCAGCCCCAGCATTTT
>-|-|TRBV6-4|TRBJ2-3
CASSAGSTDTQYF
TGTGCCAGCAGTGCAGGGAGCACAGATACGCAGTATTTT
>once|-|TRBV5-1|TRBJ1-2
CASSPGGVGNYGYTF
TGCGCCAGCAGCCCTGGGGGGGTCGGGAACTATGGCTACACCTTC
>-|TRBD1|TRBV29-1|TRBJ1-1
CSAQGGNTEAFF
TGCAGCGCGCAGGGGGGAAACACTGAAGCTTTCTTT
>-|TRBD2|TRBV24-1|TRBJ2-3
CATSDWNPSGRSDTQYF
TGTGCCACCAGTGATTGGAACCCTAGCGGGAGATCAGATACGCAGTATTTT
>-|-|TRBV7-2|TRBJ2-5
CASSSYNQETQYF
TGTGCCAGCAGCTCCTATAACCAAGAGACCCAGTACTTC
>few|-|TRBV19|TRBJ1-5
CASSSFDISNQPQHF
TGTGCCAGTAGTTCCTTTGACATTAGCAATCAGCCCCAGCATTTT
>once|-|TRBV29-1|TRBJ2-2
CSVPAYDRNTGELFF
TGCAGCGTTCCAGCGTATGACAGGAACACCGGGGAGCTGTTTTTT
>-|TRBD1|TRBV7-9|TRBJ1-5
CASSSNTFTGQGSNQPQHF
TGTGCCAGCAGCTCAAACACGTTCACCGGACAGGGCAGCAATCAGCCCCAGCATTTT
>-|-|TRBV20-1|TRBJ1-4
CSASEVGLNEKLFF
TGCAGTGCTAGTGAAGTAGGACTGAATGAAAAACTGTTTTTT
>-|TRBD2|TRBV9|TRBJ2-1
CASSVGGTREQFF
TGTGCCAGCAGCGTAGGGGGGACTAGAGAGCAGTTCTTC
>-|-|TRBV19|TRBJ2-7
CASSIGGDYEQYF
TGTGCCAGTAGTATTGGCGGGGACTACGAGCAGTACTTC
>many|TRBD1|TRBV18|TRBJ2-6
CASSPTGSSSGANVLTF
TGTGCCAGCTCACCGACAGGGTCAAGCTCTGGGGCCAACGTCCTGACTTTC
>-|-|TRBV30|TRBJ1-1
CAWSSGFQTEAFF
TGTGCCTGGAGTTCAGGGTTTCAAACTGAAGCTTTCTTT
>-|-|TRBV11-2|TRBJ1-5
CASGSFGGWDQPQHF
TGTGCCAGCGGGTCATTTGGGGGCTGGGACCAGCCCCAGCATTTT
>-|TRBD1|TRBV18|TRBJ2-7
CASSIDGQGEQYF
TGTGCCAGCTCAATAGATGGACAGGGAGAGCAGTACTTC
>-|TRBD2|TRBV24-1|TRBJ2-2
CATSDPPGGTGELFF
TGTGCCACCAGTGACCCCCCGGGGGGCACCGGGGAGCTGTTTTTT
>-|TRBD1|TRBV19|TRBJ1-2
CASSEPGQGYYGYTF
TGTGCCAGTAGTGAACCGGGACAGGGGTATTACGGCTACACCTTC
>-|TRBD2|TRBV10-3|TRBJ2-2
CAISAAGASTGELFF
TGTGCCATCAGTGCAGCGGGGGCCTCAACCGGGGAGCTGTTTTTT
>-|-|TRBV18|TRBJ2-2
CASSRQSGVGTGELFF
TGTGCCAGCTCACGTCAGTCCGGGGTAGGCACCGGGGAGCTGTTTTTT
>-|TRBD1|TRBV28|TRBJ1-1
CASSRQPTGGGAFF
TGTGCCAGCAGTCGACAACCTACAGGGGGCGGAGCTTTCTTT
>-|-|TRBV30|TRBJ1-2
CAWTPMSGYTF
TGTGCCTGGACCCCCATGAGTGGCTACACCTTC
>-|-|TRBV7-2|TRBJ2-5
CASSLNAGPETQYF
TGTGCCAGCAGCTTAAACGCGGGACCGGAGACCCAGTACTTC
>-|TRBD1|TRBV28|TRBJ1-2
CASRQTGARDGGYTF
TGTGCCAGCAGACAAACAGGGGCCAGGGATGGTGGCTACACCTTC
>once|-|TRBV4-3|TRBJ2-1
CASSISAGGSYNEQFF
TGCGCCAGCAGTATATCGGCCGGGGGATCCTACAATGAGCAGTTCTTC
>-|-|TRBV30|TRBJ1-4
CAWSPGRTNEKLFF
TGTGCCTGGAGTCCCGGTAGAACTAATGAAAAACTGTTTTTT
>-|-|TRBV3-1/TRBV3-2|TRBJ1-5
CASSQADSNQPQHF
TGTGCCAGCAGCCAAGCCGACAGTAATCAGCCCCAGCATTTT
>-|TRBD1|TRBV19|TRBJ2-1
CASSMIPNRGRQFF
TGTGCCAGTAGTATGATCCCTAACAGGGGGCGGCAGTTCTTC
>-|-|TRBV5-1|TRBJ2-1
CASSFETATYNEQFF
TGCGCCAGCAGCTTCGAGACAGCCACCTACAATGAGCAGTTCTTC
>-|-|TRBV11-2|TRBJ2-5
CASSLSTGTKETQYF
TGTGCCAGCAGCTTATCCACCGGGACAAAAGAGACCCAGTACTTC
>-|-|TRBV6-1|TRBJ2-7
CASSDLRGYYEQYF
TGTGCCAGCAGTGATCTAAGAGGCTACTACGAGCAGTACTTC